The sequence of this T cell receptor beta chain was determined in a study of shared clonotypes between healthy human individuals. Study outcomes and limitations: Limitation of the genetic and exposure-history diversity represented came from the few donors. Across four donors, naive CD4 shared approximately 4.5%, naive CD8 under 4%, memory CD4 2% to 2.5%, memory CD8 around 0.36%.

Each subset's genomic DNA was shared equally among a number of immunoSEQ plates. Sequencing used immunoSEQ multiplex PCR; TCRdb keeps in-frame clones, though not all of them. The sample consists of about 530,000 clones, almost 97% of them appearing once. The study separated CD4+ cells into CD45RA+ naive and CD45RA-negative memory subsets. Concerning this clone: Its antigen is still unknown.

This CDR3 contains 15 residues. In germline, CDR1 is SGHNT, CDR2 YYREEE (reference sequence). The V segment lost 6 bases and the J segment 6 bases; nucleotides outside the gene matches: 10. This chain uses TRBV5-4 with TRBJ2-3; 10 bases are shared with TRBD1. The sequenced material came from naive CD4+ T cells sorted from blood. The subset is: CD45RA+ positively selected. The TCR comes from a woman younger than 45 in good health. CDR3 DNA: TGTGCCAGCACCCCCGGGGGACAGGGGCCGGATACGCAGTATTTT. Its translation is CASTPGGQGPDTQYF.